The clone carrying this TCR beta chain was recorded once. Its specificity is unknown. Within the sample, other DNA sequences also encode this same CDR3. The sample comes from a study of T cell responses to AZD1222 COVID-19 vaccine. Study-level points and caveats: The study identified only five to seven AZD1222 recipients as seropositive at baseline. The study found Spike-specific TCR breadth and depth rose after two AZD1222 doses. Mapped onto spike, vaccine-associated CD4 TCRs spanned it and were dominant at 160-218 and 743-854. Only after the peak T cell response were repertoires sampled.

With V trimmed by 3 bases and J by 4 bases, 0 bases remained unmatched. Germline values: CDR1 SGDLS, CDR2 YYNGEE. This CDR3 is built from 12 residues. The data were produced by immunoSEQ multiplex PCR, yet TCRdb's version contains in-frame clones alone and is incomplete. Of 200,000 to 250,000 clones listed, around 94% were seen once; the top ten hold 1.5% to 2%. The clonotype comes from an adult who received the MenACWY meningococcal vaccine as a control. The sample was peripheral blood, taken 28 days after the second dose of the MenACWY control vaccine. The gene calls are TRBV9 and TRBJ2-7; TRBD1 matches 8 bases. As DNA, the CDR3 is TGTGCCAGCAGCGGACAGGGGTACGAGCAGTACTTC. Translated: CASSGQGYEQYF.